These T cell receptor beta chains were read from a single sample in a study of blood T cell repertoires in COVID-19. Using immunoSEQ multiplex PCR, the repertoire was profiled, and TCRdb retains in-frame clones only, with some absent. Of approximately 240,000 clones listed, about 85% are singletons. What was sequenced was peripheral blood. These receptors all come from a man aged 50 to 60 who had recovered from COVID-19. Each CDR3 is given with its conserved first and last residue. The D gene is left open where the match is weak. Part of the rows lack a size; the others show once, few, many or a class for expanded clones.

v_gene: TRBV6-5
d_gene: TRBD2
abundance: NA
j_gene: TRBJ2-1
CDR3aa: CASSLREVQFF
CDR3nt: TGTGCCAGCAGTCTTCGGGAGGTTCAGTTCTTC

v_gene: TRBV24-1
d_gene: TRBD2
abundance: NA
j_gene: TRBJ2-7
CDR3aa: CATSVPSGNDEQYF
CDR3nt: TGTGCCACCAGTGTCCCTAGCGGGAATGACGAGCAGTACTTC

v_gene: TRBV6-5
d_gene: NA
abundance: NA
j_gene: TRBJ2-3
CDR3aa: CASSKGRPEGDTQYF
CDR3nt: TGTGCCAGCAGCAAAGGACGGCCAGAGGGAGATACGCAGTATTTT

v_gene: TRBV28
d_gene: NA
abundance: NA
j_gene: TRBJ2-7
CDR3aa: CASRDSMTYEQYF
CDR3nt: TGTGCCAGCAGGGACAGCATGACCTACGAGCAGTACTTC

v_gene: TRBV6-5
d_gene: NA
abundance: NA
j_gene: TRBJ2-4
CDR3aa: CASSYSSGSDIQYF
CDR3nt: TGTGCCAGCAGTTACTCTTCAGGGTCGGACATTCAGTACTTC

v_gene: TRBV4-1
d_gene: NA
abundance: NA
j_gene: TRBJ1-6
CDR3aa: CASSPHRDNSPLHF
CDR3nt: TGCGCCAGCAGCCCTCACAGGGATAATTCACCCCTCCACTTT

v_gene: TRBV20-1
d_gene: TRBD1
abundance: NA
j_gene: TRBJ2-4
CDR3aa: CSAGWTGAQYF
CDR3nt: TGCAGTGCTGGTTGGACAGGGGCCCAGTACTTC

v_gene: TRBV18
d_gene: NA
abundance: few
j_gene: TRBJ1-1
CDR3aa: CASSPNNRGLEAFF
CDR3nt: TGTGCCAGCTCACCCAACAACCGGGGTCTGGAAGCTTTCTTT

v_gene: TRBV6-1
d_gene: TRBD1
abundance: NA
j_gene: TRBJ1-3
CDR3aa: CASSEYWTGAGNTIYF
CDR3nt: TGTGCCAGCAGTGAATACTGGACAGGGGCAGGAAACACCATATATTTT

v_gene: TRBV7-2
d_gene: TRBD1
abundance: NA
j_gene: TRBJ1-2
CDR3aa: CASSLTRTGAPGYGYTF
CDR3nt: TGTGCCAGCAGCTTGACCCGGACAGGGGCCCCTGGCTATGGCTACACCTTC

v_gene: TRBV28
d_gene: TRBD1
abundance: NA
j_gene: TRBJ1-5
CDR3aa: CASTGSTGGYQPQHF
CDR3nt: TGTGCCAGCACCGGTAGTACAGGGGGCTATCAGCCCCAGCATTTT

v_gene: TRBV12-3/TRBV12-4
d_gene: NA
abundance: NA
j_gene: TRBJ1-6
CDR3aa: CASRQANYSPLHF
CDR3nt: TGTGCCAGCCGACAGGCGAATTATTCACCCCTCCACTTT

v_gene: TRBV2
d_gene: TRBD1
abundance: NA
j_gene: TRBJ2-6
CDR3aa: CASGKGQGATGANVLTF
CDR3nt: TGTGCCAGCGGTAAAGGACAGGGGGCTACTGGGGCCAACGTCCTGACTTTC

v_gene: TRBV4-2
d_gene: TRBD2
abundance: NA
j_gene: TRBJ2-7
CDR3aa: CASSQGSGGYEQYF
CDR3nt: TGTGCCAGCAGCCAAGGCAGCGGGGGCTACGAGCAGTACTTC

v_gene: TRBV14
d_gene: NA
abundance: NA
j_gene: TRBJ2-5
CDR3aa: CASSRKDRFQETQYF
CDR3nt: TGTGCCAGCAGCCGGAAAGACAGGTTCCAAGAGACCCAGTACTTC

v_gene: TRBV6-1
d_gene: NA
abundance: NA
j_gene: TRBJ1-2
CDR3aa: CASSEVGLLYGYTF
CDR3nt: TGTGCCAGCAGTGAAGTTGGGCTACTCTATGGCTACACCTTC

v_gene: TRBV4-1
d_gene: TRBD2
abundance: NA
j_gene: TRBJ2-3
CDR3aa: CASSQDLGLAVDTQYF
CDR3nt: TGCGCCAGCAGCCAAGATTTGGGACTAGCGGTGGATACGCAGTATTTT

v_gene: TRBV7-9
d_gene: TRBD2
abundance: NA
j_gene: TRBJ2-1
CDR3aa: CASSILAGEYNEQFF
CDR3nt: TGTGCCAGCAGCATACTAGCGGGAGAATACAATGAGCAGTTCTTC

v_gene: TRBV19
d_gene: TRBD2
abundance: NA
j_gene: TRBJ2-7
CDR3aa: CASSIKLGTSGSRYEQYF
CDR3nt: TGTGCCAGTAGTATAAAGCTGGGAACTAGCGGGTCCCGCTACGAGCAGTACTTC

v_gene: TRBV5-1
d_gene: NA
abundance: NA
j_gene: TRBJ2-5
CDR3aa: CASSLGDRVQETQYF
CDR3nt: TGCGCCAGCAGCTTAGGAGACAGAGTTCAAGAGACCCAGTACTTC

v_gene: TRBV7-9
d_gene: NA
abundance: NA
j_gene: TRBJ2-2
CDR3aa: CASSSPVQGPQNTGELFF
CDR3nt: TGTGCCAGCAGCTCACCGGTGCAGGGCCCACAGAACACCGGGGAGCTGTTTTTT

v_gene: TRBV24-1
d_gene: NA
abundance: NA
j_gene: TRBJ2-1
CDR3aa: CATSGYQRAVDYNEQFF
CDR3nt: TGTGCCACCAGTGGGTATCAGCGGGCGGTCGACTACAATGAGCAGTTCTTC

v_gene: TRBV5-1
d_gene: TRBD2
abundance: NA
j_gene: TRBJ2-5
CDR3aa: CASSGGLAGEGETQYF
CDR3nt: TGCGCCAGCAGCGGTGGACTAGCGGGAGAGGGAGAGACCCAGTACTTC

v_gene: TRBV3-1/TRBV3-2
d_gene: NA
abundance: few
j_gene: TRBJ2-5
CDR3aa: CASSPRRETQYF
CDR3nt: TGTGCCAGCAGCCCCCGGAGGGAGACCCAGTACTTC

v_gene: TRBV28
d_gene: NA
abundance: NA
j_gene: TRBJ2-5
CDR3aa: CASSLTGGGQETQYF
CDR3nt: TGTGCCAGCAGTTTGACGGGGGGCGGACAAGAGACCCAGTACTTC

v_gene: TRBV18
d_gene: TRBD1
abundance: NA
j_gene: TRBJ1-1
CDR3aa: CASSQDQGASEAFF
CDR3nt: TGTGCCAGCTCCCAAGACCAGGGGGCTTCCGAAGCTTTCTTT

v_gene: TRBV5-1
d_gene: TRBD2
abundance: NA
j_gene: TRBJ2-1
CDR3aa: CASSLTSGSMNEQFF
CDR3nt: TGCGCCAGCAGCCTGACTAGCGGGAGTATGAATGAGCAGTTCTTC

v_gene: TRBV14
d_gene: NA
abundance: NA
j_gene: TRBJ2-7
CDR3aa: CASSHGVGAYEQYF
CDR3nt: TGTGCCAGCAGCCATGGGGTCGGGGCCTACGAGCAGTACTTC

v_gene: TRBV5-1
d_gene: TRBD1
abundance: NA
j_gene: TRBJ1-6
CDR3aa: CASSLTTGQLNSPLHF
CDR3nt: TGCGCCAGCAGCCTGACCACGGGACAGCTCAATTCACCCCTCCACTTT

v_gene: TRBV7-8
d_gene: NA
abundance: NA
j_gene: TRBJ1-1
CDR3aa: CASSLVTRTEAFF
CDR3nt: TGTGCCAGCAGCTTAGTTACGCGGACTGAAGCTTTCTTT

v_gene: TRBV5-1
d_gene: NA
abundance: NA
j_gene: TRBJ1-2
CDR3aa: CASSSAGVEGYTF
CDR3nt: TGCGCCAGCAGCTCAGCAGGGGTAGAGGGCTACACCTTC

v_gene: TRBV19
d_gene: NA
abundance: few
j_gene: TRBJ2-3
CDR3aa: CASSSGGSTDTQYF
CDR3nt: TGTGCCAGTAGTTCTGGCGGGAGCACAGATACGCAGTATTTT

v_gene: TRBV7-9
d_gene: TRBD1
abundance: NA
j_gene: TRBJ2-3
CDR3aa: CASSSPDRGRGDTQYF
CDR3nt: TGTGCCAGCAGCTCCCCGGACAGGGGACGAGGGGATACGCAGTATTTT

v_gene: TRBV5-6
d_gene: TRBD2
abundance: once
j_gene: TRBJ2-2
CDR3aa: CASRLAGGTTGELFF
CDR3nt: TGTGCCAGCAGGTTAGCGGGAGGTACCACCGGGGAGCTGTTTTTT

v_gene: TRBV7-7
d_gene: NA
abundance: NA
j_gene: TRBJ2-1
CDR3aa: CASSRNSISYNEQFF
CDR3nt: TGTGCCAGCAGCCGAAATTCTATCTCCTACAATGAGCAGTTCTTC

v_gene: TRBV5-5
d_gene: NA
abundance: NA
j_gene: TRBJ2-1
CDR3aa: CASSLDRSSYNEQFF
CDR3nt: TGTGCCAGCAGCTTAGACAGGAGCTCCTACAATGAGCAGTTCTTC

v_gene: TRBV11-2
d_gene: TRBD2
abundance: few
j_gene: TRBJ2-7
CDR3aa: CASSLGPSGRRLEQYF
CDR3nt: TGTGCCAGCAGCTTAGGCCCTAGCGGAAGGAGACTCGAGCAGTACTTC

v_gene: TRBV27
d_gene: NA
abundance: few
j_gene: TRBJ1-2
CDR3aa: CASSSNRLREAYGYTF
CDR3nt: TGTGCCAGCAGTTCCAACAGACTCCGGGAGGCCTATGGCTACACCTTC

v_gene: TRBV28
d_gene: TRBD1
abundance: NA
j_gene: TRBJ1-2
CDR3aa: CAIRYLGQGAPNYGYTF
CDR3nt: TGTGCCATCCGTTACCTGGGACAGGGGGCGCCTAACTATGGCTACACCTTC

v_gene: TRBV18
d_gene: TRBD1
abundance: NA
j_gene: TRBJ2-6
CDR3aa: CASSANRGTGANVLTF
CDR3nt: TGTGCCAGCTCAGCAAACAGGGGGACTGGGGCCAACGTCCTGACTTTC

v_gene: TRBV2
d_gene: TRBD1
abundance: once
j_gene: TRBJ2-1
CDR3aa: CASIRREGAYNEQFF
CDR3nt: TGTGCCAGCATTCGACGAGAGGGGGCATACAATGAGCAGTTCTTC

v_gene: TRBV2
d_gene: NA
abundance: NA
j_gene: TRBJ1-2
CDR3aa: CASSEGRRYYGYTF
CDR3nt: TGTGCCAGCAGTGAGGGCAGGCGATACTATGGCTACACCTTC

v_gene: TRBV11-2
d_gene: NA
abundance: NA
j_gene: TRBJ1-1
CDR3aa: CASSFRLEGGTEAFF
CDR3nt: TGTGCCAGCAGCTTTAGACTCGAAGGGGGCACTGAAGCTTTCTTT

v_gene: TRBV7-2
d_gene: TRBD2
abundance: NA
j_gene: TRBJ2-7
CDR3aa: CASSLTTSRQYF
CDR3nt: TGTGCCAGCAGCTTAACGACTAGCCGGCAGTACTTC

v_gene: TRBV3-1/TRBV3-2
d_gene: NA
abundance: NA
j_gene: TRBJ2-3
CDR3aa: CASSRSGSTDTQYF
CDR3nt: TGTGCCAGCAGCCGATCGGGTAGCACAGATACGCAGTATTTT

v_gene: TRBV28
d_gene: TRBD1
abundance: NA
j_gene: TRBJ2-5
CDR3aa: CASSESRGRGETQYF
CDR3nt: TGTGCCAGCAGTGAAAGCAGGGGGCGAGGTGAGACCCAGTACTTC

v_gene: TRBV10-3
d_gene: NA
abundance: NA
j_gene: TRBJ1-1
CDR3aa: CAISELGAGTEAFF
CDR3nt: TGTGCCATCAGTGAGTTGGGGGCTGGGACTGAAGCTTTCTTT

v_gene: TRBV10-3
d_gene: TRBD2
abundance: NA
j_gene: TRBJ2-5
CDR3aa: CAISERGLGGGRETQYF
CDR3nt: TGTGCCATCAGTGAGAGGGGACTAGGCGGGGGCAGGGAGACCCAGTACTTC

v_gene: TRBV6-5
d_gene: NA
abundance: NA
j_gene: TRBJ2-4
CDR3aa: CASSYLDRVGIQYF
CDR3nt: TGTGCCAGCAGTTACTTAGACAGAGTCGGCATTCAGTACTTC

v_gene: TRBV28
d_gene: NA
abundance: NA
j_gene: TRBJ2-1
CDR3aa: CASSLSPYNEQFF
CDR3nt: TGTGCCAGCAGTCTTAGCCCCTACAATGAGCAGTTCTTC

v_gene: TRBV5-6
d_gene: TRBD1
abundance: NA
j_gene: TRBJ2-7
CDR3aa: CASRSGQIYEQYF
CDR3nt: TGTGCCAGCAGGTCGGGACAGATCTACGAGCAGTACTTC

v_gene: TRBV7-9
d_gene: TRBD1
abundance: NA
j_gene: TRBJ2-2
CDR3aa: CASSLGQGANTGELFF
CDR3nt: TGTGCCAGCAGCCTCGGACAGGGGGCAAACACCGGGGAGCTGTTTTTT

v_gene: TRBV6-5
d_gene: NA
abundance: NA
j_gene: TRBJ2-7
CDR3aa: CASRPQGGFYEQYF
CDR3nt: TGTGCCAGCAGACCTCAAGGGGGATTCTACGAGCAGTACTTC

v_gene: TRBV5-1
d_gene: NA
abundance: NA
j_gene: TRBJ2-2
CDR3aa: CAIRSGGELFF
CDR3nt: TGCGCCATCCGTTCCGGCGGGGAGCTGTTTTTT

v_gene: TRBV10-3
d_gene: TRBD2
abundance: NA
j_gene: TRBJ2-3
CDR3aa: CAIRGRGDTDTQYF
CDR3nt: TGTGCCATCAGGGGACGGGGGGACACAGATACGCAGTATTTT

v_gene: TRBV2
d_gene: NA
abundance: NA
j_gene: TRBJ2-7
CDR3aa: CASSETPSSVDEQYF
CDR3nt: TGTGCCAGCAGTGAAACCCCAAGTTCGGTGGACGAGCAGTACTTC

v_gene: TRBV20-1
d_gene: TRBD2
abundance: once
j_gene: TRBJ2-5
CDR3aa: CSASRLAGGETQYF
CDR3nt: TGCAGTGCTAGTCGACTAGCGGGAGGGGAGACCCAGTACTTC

v_gene: TRBV19
d_gene: NA
abundance: NA
j_gene: TRBJ2-7
CDR3aa: CASSIVAGSYEQYF
CDR3nt: TGTGCCAGTAGTATAGTGGCGGGGTCCTACGAGCAGTACTTC

v_gene: TRBV19
d_gene: TRBD1
abundance: once
j_gene: TRBJ2-5
CDR3aa: CASSTIDRVQETQYF
CDR3nt: TGTGCCAGTAGTACCATCGACAGGGTCCAAGAGACCCAGTACTTC